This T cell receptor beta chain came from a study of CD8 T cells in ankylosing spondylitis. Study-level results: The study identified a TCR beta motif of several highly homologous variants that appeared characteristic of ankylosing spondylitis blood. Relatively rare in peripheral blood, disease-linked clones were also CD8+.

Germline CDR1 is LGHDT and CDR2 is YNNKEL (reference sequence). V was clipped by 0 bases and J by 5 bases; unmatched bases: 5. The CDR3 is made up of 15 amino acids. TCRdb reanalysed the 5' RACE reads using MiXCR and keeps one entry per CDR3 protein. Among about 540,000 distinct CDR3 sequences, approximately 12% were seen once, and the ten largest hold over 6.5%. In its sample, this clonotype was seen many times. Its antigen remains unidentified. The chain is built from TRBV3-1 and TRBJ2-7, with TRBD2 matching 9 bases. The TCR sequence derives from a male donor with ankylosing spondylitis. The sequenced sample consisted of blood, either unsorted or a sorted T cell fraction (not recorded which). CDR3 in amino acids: CASSQELAGLDEQYF. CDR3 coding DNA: TGTGCCAGCAGCCAAGAACTAGCGGGCCTGGACGAGCAGTACTTC.